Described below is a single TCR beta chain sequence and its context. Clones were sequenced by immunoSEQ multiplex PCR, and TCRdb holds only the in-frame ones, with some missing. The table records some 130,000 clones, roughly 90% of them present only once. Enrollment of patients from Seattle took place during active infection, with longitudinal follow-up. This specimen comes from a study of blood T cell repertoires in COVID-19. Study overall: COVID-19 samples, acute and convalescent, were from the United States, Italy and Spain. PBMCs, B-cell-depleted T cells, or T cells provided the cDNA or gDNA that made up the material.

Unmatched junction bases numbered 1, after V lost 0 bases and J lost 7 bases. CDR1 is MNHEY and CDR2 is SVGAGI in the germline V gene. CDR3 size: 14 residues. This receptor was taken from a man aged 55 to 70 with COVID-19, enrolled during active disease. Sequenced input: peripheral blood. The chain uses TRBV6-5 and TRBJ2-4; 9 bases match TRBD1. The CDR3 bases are TGTGCCAGCAGTTACTCGGACAGGGGCAACATTCAGTACTTC. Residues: CASSYSDRGNIQYF.